This entry describes one T cell receptor (beta chain). All enrollees were about 18 to 89 years old and from 24 US areas. Assignment of participants to cohorts was predicated upon participant-reported clinical history. The CDR3 runs 16 residues. CDR1 is SEHNR, CDR2 FQNEAQ, per germline (reference sequence). Trimming stripped 5 bases from V and 2 bases from J, with 19 bases between. This entry comes from a study of blood T cell repertoires in COVID-19. Study-level background: The United States, Italy and Spain provided the acute and convalescent COVID-19 samples.

Authors' methods: It was from reference gene primer amplification that nucleated cell counts were estimated. Sequencing used immunoSEQ multiplex PCR; TCRdb keeps in-frame clones, though not all of them. V, J and clone size were drawn from that table, and D and trimming were deduced from the DNA. The table includes fewer than 350,000 clones, roughly 85% detected once. This rearrangement joins TRBV7-9 to TRBJ2-7; possible D gene TRBD2, 6 bases. The TCR was taken from a man between 25 and 39 years old who had recovered from COVID-19. Sequenced: PBMCs or T cells enriched from blood (not recorded which). As DNA, the CDR3 is TGTGCCAGCAGCCCAGCGTCCGGGACTGGGACCTACGAGCAGTACTTC. As protein: CASSPASGTGTYEQYF.